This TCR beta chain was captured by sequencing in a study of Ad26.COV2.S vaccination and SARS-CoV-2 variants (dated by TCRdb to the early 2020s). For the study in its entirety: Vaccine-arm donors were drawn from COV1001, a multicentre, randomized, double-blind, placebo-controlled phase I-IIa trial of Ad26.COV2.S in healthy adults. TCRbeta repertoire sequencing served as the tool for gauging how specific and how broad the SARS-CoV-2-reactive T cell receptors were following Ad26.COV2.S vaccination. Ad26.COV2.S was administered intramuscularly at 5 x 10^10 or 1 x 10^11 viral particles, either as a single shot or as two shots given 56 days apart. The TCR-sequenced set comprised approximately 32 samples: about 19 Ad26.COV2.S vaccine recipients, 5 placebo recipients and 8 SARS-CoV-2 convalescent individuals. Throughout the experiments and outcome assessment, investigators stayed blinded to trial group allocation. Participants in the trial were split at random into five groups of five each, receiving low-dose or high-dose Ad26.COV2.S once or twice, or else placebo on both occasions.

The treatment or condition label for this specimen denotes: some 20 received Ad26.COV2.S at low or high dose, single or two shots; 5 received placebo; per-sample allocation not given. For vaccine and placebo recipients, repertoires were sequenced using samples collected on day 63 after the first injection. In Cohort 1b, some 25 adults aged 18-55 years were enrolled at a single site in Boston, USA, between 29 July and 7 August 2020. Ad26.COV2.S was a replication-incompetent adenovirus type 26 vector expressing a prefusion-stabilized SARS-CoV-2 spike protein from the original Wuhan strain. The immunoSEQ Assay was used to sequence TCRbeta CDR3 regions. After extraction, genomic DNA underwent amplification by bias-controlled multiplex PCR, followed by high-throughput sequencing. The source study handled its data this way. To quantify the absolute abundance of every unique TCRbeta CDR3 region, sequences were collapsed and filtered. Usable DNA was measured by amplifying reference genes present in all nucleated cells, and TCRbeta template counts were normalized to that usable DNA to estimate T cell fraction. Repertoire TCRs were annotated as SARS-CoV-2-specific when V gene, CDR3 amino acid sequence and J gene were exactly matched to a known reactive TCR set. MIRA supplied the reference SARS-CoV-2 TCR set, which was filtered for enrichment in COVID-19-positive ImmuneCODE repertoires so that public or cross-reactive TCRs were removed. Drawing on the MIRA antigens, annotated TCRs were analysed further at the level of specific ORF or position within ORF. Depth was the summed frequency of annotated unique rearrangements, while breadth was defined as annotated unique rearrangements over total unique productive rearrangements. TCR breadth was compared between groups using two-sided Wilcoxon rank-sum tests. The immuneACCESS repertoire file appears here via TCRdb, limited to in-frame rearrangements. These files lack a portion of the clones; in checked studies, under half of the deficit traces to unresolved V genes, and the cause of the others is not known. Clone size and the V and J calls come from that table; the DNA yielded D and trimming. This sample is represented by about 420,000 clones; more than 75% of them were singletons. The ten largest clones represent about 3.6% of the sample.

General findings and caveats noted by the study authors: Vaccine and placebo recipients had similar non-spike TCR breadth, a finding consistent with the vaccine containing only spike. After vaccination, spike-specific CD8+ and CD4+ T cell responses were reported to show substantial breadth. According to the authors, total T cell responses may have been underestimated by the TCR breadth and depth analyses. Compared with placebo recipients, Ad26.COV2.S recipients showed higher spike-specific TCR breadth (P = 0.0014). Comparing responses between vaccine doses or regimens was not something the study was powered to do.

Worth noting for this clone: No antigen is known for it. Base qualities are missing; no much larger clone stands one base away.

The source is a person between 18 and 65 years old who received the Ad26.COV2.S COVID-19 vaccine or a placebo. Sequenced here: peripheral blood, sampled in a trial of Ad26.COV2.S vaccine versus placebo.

The nucleotides read TGTGCCAGCAGCTTAACCGAAGACCTGGGGCAGTACTTC. It encodes CASSLTEDLGQYF. The chain links TRBV7-2 with TRBJ2-7; the D gene identity is not certain. Deletion took 2 bases off V and 9 bases off J, with a span of 14 bases between the germline ends. Sequences SGHTA (CDR1) and FQGNSA (CDR2) are obtained from the germline V gene. The CDR3, from cysteine to phenylalanine, totals 13 residues. Only the CDR3 region is kept as DNA, spanning 39 bases read in frame from base 1.